This T cell receptor beta chain was profiled in a study of beta chain features in type 1 diabetes (dated by TCRdb to the late 2010s). At the level of the whole study: Patients and healthy donors did not differ in mean age, gender distribution, total cell number or subset yield. In the study, TCRB repertoires of sorted circulating CD4+ T cell subsets from recently diagnosed type 1 diabetes patients were compared with those of matched healthy donors. A total of 100 million to 110 million sorted cells were examined across all samples, and a strong correlation was observed between cell number per subset and RNA yield. Regulatory and stem cell-like memory subsets were obtained from only 8 patients and about 8 healthy donors, while naive and central memory subsets were obtained from all 30 or so donors.

This clone was observed a few times. Its antigen remains undetermined. No much larger clonotype is one base removed from it; base qualities were not supplied. Each donor gave one peripheral blood draw, averaging roughly 0.11 L, which was collected into heparinised tubes. Using a panel that included CD45RO, CCR7, CD25, CD127, CD95 and CD27, naive, central memory, regulatory and stem cell-like memory CD4+ T cells were sorted on a BD FACSAria II. A purity above 95% was achieved for all sorted populations. PBMCs were isolated immediately by Lymphoprep density gradient centrifugation and stained directly without culture. So that batch effects would be minimized, each experiment stained and sorted samples in pairs, pairing one healthy donor with one patient. What the work shows at the level of the full study, not this receptor alone: Naive, central memory and regulatory TCRB repertoires appeared to be more similar among patients than among healthy donors. Type 1 diabetes patients showed a moderate but significant shortening of TCRB CDR3 length in all four CD4+ subsets. Because cDNA was sequenced instead of genomic DNA, highly expressing activated cells could be over-represented, though the groups showed no difference in activation or CD3 levels. PCR might favor shorter templates, but patient and control samples were amplified and corrected together, so any skew would affect both groups equally. Because small numbers of individuals were included in the HLA sub-analyses, any influence of HLA type on TCRB rearrangement was left unresolved. At VDJ recombination sites, type 1 diabetes patients had fewer insertions and more deleted nucleotides, which implies abnormalities in thymic rearrangement.

The entire amount of isolated RNA was reverse transcribed using the High Capacity cDNA Reverse Transcription Kit, so the sequenced TCRB transcripts were expressed ones. Naive, central memory and regulatory T cell samples underwent deep immunoSEQ sequencing, averaging around 3.7 million total reads per sample. Sorted cells were lysed in RLT buffer, and RNA was extracted using DNase-treated RNeasy Micro or Mini kits according to cell number. Each cell subset was processed on its own to prevent cross-contamination, while patient and healthy donor samples were processed together. The immunoSEQ multiplex PCR was used to amplify TCRB sequences from cDNA, generating 87-bp fragments that spanned the CDR3 region. Sequencing of the amplicons was performed on the Illumina HiSeq platform. The paper's processing steps were these. PCR bias was computationally corrected using synthetic template baselines, reads within Hamming distance 2 were collapsed, and singletons that could not be merged were discarded. Reads were aligned to IMGT to assign V, D and J genes, CDR3 length, and insertions or deletions at six rearrangement sites. Within each subset, clonotype counts were normalized to sorted cell number, after which true diversity and Gini coefficients were computed with the tcR R package. The overlap coefficient, calculated on TCRB nucleotide sequences, was used to measure repertoire sharing. Out-of-frame TCRB sequences from naive cells were analyzed to stand in for the pre-selection repertoire. TCRdb holds this immuneACCESS table with in-frame rearrangements only. Some clones are missing; in checked studies, unresolved V genes explain under half, and the rest has no known cause. The V and J calls and clone size were taken over from that table, and D and trimming were inferred from the DNA. For this sample there are 640,000 or so clones; over 11% appear just once. Of the sample, 0.035% to 0.045% is held by the ten largest clones.

The CDR3 holds 14 amino acids from the cysteine to the phenylalanine. Only the CDR3 part of the read is kept: 42 bases, read in frame from the first base. From V the trimming removes 3 bases and from J it removes 5 bases, while the gene matches leave 7 bases of the junction unaccounted for. CDR1 and CDR2 are read off the germline V gene as SGHRS and YFSETQ. Sequencing used naive CD4+ T cells from blood. According to the study, the label for this sample's cell subset or site signals: true naive CD4+ T cells. The source is a man between 18 and 35 years old with type 1 diabetes. The chain joins TRBV5-1 to TRBJ2-5; 7 junctional bases match TRBD1. The CDR3: CASSSRQGWETQYF. At the DNA level, the sequence is TGCGCCAGCAGCTCACGACAGGGTTGGGAGACCCAGTACTTC.